This TCR beta chain is drawn from a study of patients with pleural tuberculosis (dated by TCRdb to 2013 to 2014). Sequenced on an Illumina Genome Analyzer IIx. The public reads were reanalyzed by TCRdb: fastp trimming at Q25, MiXCR alignment, in-frame beta chains only. A single entry per CDR3 protein holds the most common genes and DNA from its merged rows. Here the sample has some 29,000 distinct CDR3 sequences; about 18% occur a single time. The ten largest account for approximately 3.7% of the sample. According to the germline V gene, CDR1 reads MNHNS and CDR2 reads SASEGT. Deletion took 4 bases off V and 4 bases off J, with a span of 8 bases between the germline ends. The CDR3 sequence holds 13 residues, the cysteine and phenylalanine included. Of all the DNA, just the CDR3 is kept, 39 bases in frame from base 1. Based on its abundance in the sample, this clonotype is medium-sized (0.01 to 0.1%). Its binding antigen is unknown. Base qualities are not recorded, but no much larger clone differs from it by a single base.

Sequencing used peripheral blood. The chain uses TRBV6-1 and TRBJ1-5; the D gene lacks a confident call. This sequence was found in a human donor with pleural tuberculosis. The nucleotides are TGTGCCAGCAGTGTCGAGTTAAATCAGCCCCAGCATTTT. Its amino acids are CASSVELNQPQHF.